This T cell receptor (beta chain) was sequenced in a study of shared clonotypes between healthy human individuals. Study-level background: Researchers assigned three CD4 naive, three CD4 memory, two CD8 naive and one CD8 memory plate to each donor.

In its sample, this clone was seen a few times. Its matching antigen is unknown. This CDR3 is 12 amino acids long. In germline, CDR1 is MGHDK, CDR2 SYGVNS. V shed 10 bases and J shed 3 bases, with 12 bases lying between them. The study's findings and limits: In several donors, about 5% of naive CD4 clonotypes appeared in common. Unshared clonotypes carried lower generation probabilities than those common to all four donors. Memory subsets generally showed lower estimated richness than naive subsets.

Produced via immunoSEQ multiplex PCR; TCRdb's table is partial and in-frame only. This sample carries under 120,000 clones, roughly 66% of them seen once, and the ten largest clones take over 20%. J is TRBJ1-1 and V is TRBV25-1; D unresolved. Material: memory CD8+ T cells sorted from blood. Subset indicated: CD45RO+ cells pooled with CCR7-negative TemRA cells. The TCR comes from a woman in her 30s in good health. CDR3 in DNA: TGTGCCACCTCGAGTAGTGACACTGAAGCTTTCTTT. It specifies CATSSSDTEAFF.